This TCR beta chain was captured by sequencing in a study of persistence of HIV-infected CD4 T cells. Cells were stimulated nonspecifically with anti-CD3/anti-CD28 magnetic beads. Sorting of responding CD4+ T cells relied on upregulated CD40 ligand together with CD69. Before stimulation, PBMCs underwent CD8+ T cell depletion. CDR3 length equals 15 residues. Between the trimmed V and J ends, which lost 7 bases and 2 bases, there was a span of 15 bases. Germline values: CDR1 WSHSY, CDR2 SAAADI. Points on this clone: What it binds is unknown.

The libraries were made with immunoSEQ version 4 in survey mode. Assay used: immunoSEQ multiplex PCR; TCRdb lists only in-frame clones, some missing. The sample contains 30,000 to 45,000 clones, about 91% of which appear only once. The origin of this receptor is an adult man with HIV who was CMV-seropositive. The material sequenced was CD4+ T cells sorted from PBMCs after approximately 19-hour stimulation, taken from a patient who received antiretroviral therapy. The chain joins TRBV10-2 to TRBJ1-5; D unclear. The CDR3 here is CASTPTVRGNQPQHF. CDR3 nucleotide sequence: TGCGCCAGCACCCCCACGGTTCGGGGCAATCAGCCCCAGCATTTT.